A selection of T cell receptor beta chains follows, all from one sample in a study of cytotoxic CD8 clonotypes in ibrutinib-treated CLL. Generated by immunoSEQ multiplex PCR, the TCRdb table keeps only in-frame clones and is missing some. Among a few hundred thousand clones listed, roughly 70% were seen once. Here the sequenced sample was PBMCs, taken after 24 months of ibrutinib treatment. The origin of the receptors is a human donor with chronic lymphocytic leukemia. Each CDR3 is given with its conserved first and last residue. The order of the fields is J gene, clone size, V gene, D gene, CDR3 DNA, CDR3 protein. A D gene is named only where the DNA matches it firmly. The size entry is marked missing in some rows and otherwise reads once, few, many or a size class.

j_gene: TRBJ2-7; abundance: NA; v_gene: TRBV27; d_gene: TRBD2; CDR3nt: TGTGCCAGCAGTCCCACCGGGACTAGCTACGAGCAGTACTTC; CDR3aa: CASSPTGTSYEQYF
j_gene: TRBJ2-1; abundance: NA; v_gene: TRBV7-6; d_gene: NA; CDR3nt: TGTGCCAGCAGCTTAGGGCCCTATGAGCAGTTCTTC; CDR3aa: CASSLGPYEQFF
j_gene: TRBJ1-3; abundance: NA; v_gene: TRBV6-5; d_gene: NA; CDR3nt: TGTGCCAGCAGAGACGGGGGAAACACCATATATTTT; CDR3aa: CASRDGGNTIYF
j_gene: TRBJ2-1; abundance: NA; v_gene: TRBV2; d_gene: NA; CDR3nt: TGTGCCAGCAGTGACATCCCCGGCAGGGCCAATGAGCAGTTCTTC; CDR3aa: CASSDIPGRANEQFF
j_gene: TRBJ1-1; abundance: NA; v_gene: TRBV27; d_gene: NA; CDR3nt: TGTGCCAGCAGTACACCACCGAACACTGAAGCTTTCTTT; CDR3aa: CASSTPPNTEAFF
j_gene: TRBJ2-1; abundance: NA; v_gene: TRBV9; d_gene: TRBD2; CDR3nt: TGTGCCAGCAGCGTAGGACTAGCGGGGAGGCATGAGCAGTTCTTC; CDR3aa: CASSVGLAGRHEQFF
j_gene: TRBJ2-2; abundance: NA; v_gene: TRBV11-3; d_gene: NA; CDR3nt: TGTGCCAGCAGCGCGACGCGAACGAACACCGGGGAGCTGTTTTTT; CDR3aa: CASSATRTNTGELFF
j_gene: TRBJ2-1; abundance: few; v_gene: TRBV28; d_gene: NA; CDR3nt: TGTGCCAGCAGTTTATCCGTTTTTGGGCAGTTCTTC; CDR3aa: CASSLSVFGQFF
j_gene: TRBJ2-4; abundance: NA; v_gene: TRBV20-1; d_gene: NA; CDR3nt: TGCAGTGCCCCCGGCACAAACATTCAGTACTTC; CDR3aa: CSAPGTNIQYF
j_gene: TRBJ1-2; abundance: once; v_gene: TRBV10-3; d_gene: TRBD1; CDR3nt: TGTGCCATCAACCCCGGGACAGGGGGCCTCGACTTGGGTGGCTACACCTTC; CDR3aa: CAINPGTGGLDLGGYTF
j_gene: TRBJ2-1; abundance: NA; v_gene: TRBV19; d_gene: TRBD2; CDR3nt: TGTGCCAGTAGCGGGACTAGCGGCGACAATGAGCAGTTCTTC; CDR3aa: CASSGTSGDNEQFF
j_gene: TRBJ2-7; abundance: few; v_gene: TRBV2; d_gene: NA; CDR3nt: TGTGCCAGCAGAACACAGGGCAGGTACGAGCAGTACTTC; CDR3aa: CASRTQGRYEQYF
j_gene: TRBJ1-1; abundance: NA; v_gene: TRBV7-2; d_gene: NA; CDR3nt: TGTGCCAGCAGCTTAAAAGGAGGGGGCACTGAAGCTTTCTTT; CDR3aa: CASSLKGGGTEAFF
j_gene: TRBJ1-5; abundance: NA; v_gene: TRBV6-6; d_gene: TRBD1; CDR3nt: TGTGCCAGCAAGGGACAGGGGGACAATCAGCCCCAGCATTTT; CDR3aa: CASKGQGDNQPQHF
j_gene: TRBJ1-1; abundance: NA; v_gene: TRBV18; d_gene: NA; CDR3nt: TGTGCCAGCTCACCCCGACCGATGGCTGGGGTCATGAACACTGAAGCTTTCTTT; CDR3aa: CASSPRPMAGVMNTEAFF
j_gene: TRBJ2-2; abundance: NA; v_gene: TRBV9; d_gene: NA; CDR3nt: TGTGCCAGCAGCCCCGAGGGCGGGGTGAACACCGGGGAGCTGTTTTTT; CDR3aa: CASSPEGGVNTGELFF
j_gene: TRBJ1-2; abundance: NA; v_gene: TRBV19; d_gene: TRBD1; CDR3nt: TGTGCCAGTAGTACCCGGACAGGGGGGGACTATGGCTACACCTTC; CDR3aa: CASSTRTGGDYGYTF
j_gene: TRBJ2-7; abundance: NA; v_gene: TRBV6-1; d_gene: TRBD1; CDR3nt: TGTGCCAGCAGTGAGGACAGGAACTACGAGCAGTACTTC; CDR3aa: CASSEDRNYEQYF
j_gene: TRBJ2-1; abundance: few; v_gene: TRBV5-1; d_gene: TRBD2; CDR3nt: TGCGCCAGCAGCTTGGGACTAGCGGTGAATGAGCAGTTCTTC; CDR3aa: CASSLGLAVNEQFF
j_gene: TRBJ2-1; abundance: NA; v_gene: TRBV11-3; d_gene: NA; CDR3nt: TGTGCCAGCAGCTTAAGGGGCTCCTACAATGAGCAGTTCTTC; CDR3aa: CASSLRGSYNEQFF
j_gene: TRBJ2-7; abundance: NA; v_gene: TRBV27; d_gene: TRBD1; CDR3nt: TGTGCCAGCGGACCAGGGACAGGACTACTCGAGCAGTACTTC; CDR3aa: CASGPGTGLLEQYF
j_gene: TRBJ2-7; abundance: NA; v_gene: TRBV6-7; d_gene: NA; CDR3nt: TGTGCCAGCAGTCCCCCACGACCCGACGGAGCAGAGTACGAGCAGTACTTC; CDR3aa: CASSPPRPDGAEYEQYF
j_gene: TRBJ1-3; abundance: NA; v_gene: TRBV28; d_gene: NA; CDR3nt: TGTGCCAGCAGTTTTAACTCTGGAAACACCATATATTTT; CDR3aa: CASSFNSGNTIYF
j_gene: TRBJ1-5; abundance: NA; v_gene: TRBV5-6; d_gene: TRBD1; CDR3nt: TGTGCCAGCAGCCCAGACAGGGGTAATCAGCCCCAGCATTTT; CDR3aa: CASSPDRGNQPQHF
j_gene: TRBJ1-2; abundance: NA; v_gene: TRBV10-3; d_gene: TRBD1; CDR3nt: TGTGCCATCAGGATGGACAGGGGAGATGGCTACACCTTC; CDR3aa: CAIRMDRGDGYTF
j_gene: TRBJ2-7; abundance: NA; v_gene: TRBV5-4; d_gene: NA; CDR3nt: TGTGCCAGCAGCGGGGGGGCAAAGGGGTTCCAGCGTCCGTACTTC; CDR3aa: CASSGGAKGFQRPYF
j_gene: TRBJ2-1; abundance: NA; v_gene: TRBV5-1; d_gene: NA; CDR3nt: TGCGCCAGCAGCTTGTCTGGAGAATACAATGAGCAGTTCTTC; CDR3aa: CASSLSGEYNEQFF